The 9 T cell receptor beta chains below were found in one sample sequenced in a study of identical twins. TCRdb ran MiXCR on the 5' RACE reads and lists one entry per CDR3 protein. The data contain about 530,000 distinct CDR3 sequences, roughly 15% of them seen just once; the ten biggest clones take up roughly 0.43%. These data were also reused for a study on yellow fever vaccine responses in identical twins.

Sequencing input: CD4+ T cells sorted from blood. These receptors all stem from a woman under 30 in good health.

Points on this clonotype: The junction and the germline gene differ at one end; a read error may be behind it. The chain combines TRBV3-1 with TRBJ2-4; TRBD2 aligns across 14 bases. Germline V gene data show CDR1 as LGHDT and CDR2 as YNNKEL (reference sequence). This CDR3 has 20 residues. CDR3 sequence (DNA): TGTGCCAGCAGCCTTGTACTTGGGACTAGCGGGGGAGTAGCCAAAAACTTTCAGTACTTC. Protein product: CASSLVLGTSGGVAKNFQYF.

The gene calls are TRBV24-1 and TRBJ2-1; no firm D call. Trimming removed 0 bases at V and 10 bases at J, with 18 bases between. There are 16 residues in the CDR3. Germline V lookup: CDR1 KGHDR, CDR2 SFDVKD. The CDR3, as DNA: TGTGCCACCAGTGATTTGAAAAGAGGTGGGATCGACGAGCAGTTCTTC. Translating it yields CATSDLKRGGIDEQFF.

This clonotype was detected only a few times. The chain uses TRBV12-3 or TRBV12-4 and TRBJ1-2; D is possibly TRBD1 (5 bases). Trimming took 6 bases from V and 1 from J, leaving 6 bases between them. The CDR3 has 12 residues. DNA of the CDR3: TGTGCCAGCAGGACAGATAACTATGGCTACACCTTC. Its protein is CASRTDNYGYTF.

This clonotype was counted only a few times. The CDR3 nucleotides are TGTGCCAGCAGCCCTACAGGGGGCTTGTCTGAAGCTTTCTTT. This encodes CASSPTGGLSEAFF. The chain joins TRBV7-9 to TRBJ1-1; 9 positions match TRBD1. This CDR3 region has 14 residues. The junction had 7 bases not matched to a gene; V was cut back by 5 bases and J by 6 bases. Germline CDR1 SEHNR, CDR2 FQNEAQ (reference sequence).

The chain joins TRBV9 to TRBJ2-3; tentative D call: TRBD1 (6 bases). Per germline, CDR1 SGDLS and CDR2 YYNGEE. V was cut by 2 bases and J by 0 bases, with 10 bases left in between. This CDR3 spans 15 amino acids. For the CDR3, the DNA is TGTGCCAGCAGCGTCTGGGACAAGAGCACAGATACGCAGTATTTT. Its protein is CASSVWDKSTDTQYF. Variable domain in full (rest from reference TRBV9 and TRBJ2-3): DSGVTQTPKHLITATGQRVTLRCSPRSGDLSVYWYQQSLDQGLQFLIQYYNGEERAKGNILERFSAQQFPDLHSELNLSSLELGDSALYFCASSVWDKSTDTQYFGPGTRLTVL.

The J gene is TRBJ1-5, the V gene TRBV4-1; 8 bases map to TRBD1. Germline loops: CDR1 MGHRA, CDR2 YSYEKL. This CDR3 has 15 amino acids. The V segment lost 3 bases and the J segment 3 bases; nucleotides outside the gene matches: 4. The CDR3 here is CASSQAGGNNQPQHF. The CDR3 DNA is TGCGCCAGCAGCCAGGCAGGGGGCAACAATCAGCCCCAGCATTTT.

The chain uses TRBV6-6 and TRBJ2-7, with TRBD1 identical over 8 bases. The CDR3 is 13 residues long. Germline V gives CDR1 MNHNY, CDR2 SVGAGI (reference sequence). The V and J ends lost 8 bases and 0 bases, in that order; junction bases with no gene match: 3. CDR3 in amino acids: CASGRGLSYEQYV. DNA of the CDR3: TGTGCCAGCGGCAGGGGGCTCTCCTACGAGCAGTACGTC.

The V gene is TRBV29-1, the J gene TRBJ1-5, with 7 positions matching TRBD1. The CDR3 is 14 residues long. V lost 4 bases, J lost 2 bases, and 5 bases stayed unmatched. Germline-derived CDR1 and CDR2 are SQVTM and ANQGSEA. This CDR3 reads CSVATGVGNQPQHF. The DNA for the CDR3 is TGCAGCGTTGCTACAGGGGTGGGCAATCAGCCCCAGCATTTT.

V and J are TRBV28 and TRBJ2-7, with TRBD2 matching 10 bases. CDR1 MDHEN and CDR2 SYDVKM come from the germline V gene. Unmatched junction bases numbered 9, after V lost 2 bases and J lost 2 bases. The CDR3 sequence is 17 residues long. CDR3: CASSLVASGSIPYEQYF. For the CDR3, the DNA is TGTGCCAGCAGTTTAGTGGCTAGCGGGAGTATTCCCTACGAGCAGTACTTC.